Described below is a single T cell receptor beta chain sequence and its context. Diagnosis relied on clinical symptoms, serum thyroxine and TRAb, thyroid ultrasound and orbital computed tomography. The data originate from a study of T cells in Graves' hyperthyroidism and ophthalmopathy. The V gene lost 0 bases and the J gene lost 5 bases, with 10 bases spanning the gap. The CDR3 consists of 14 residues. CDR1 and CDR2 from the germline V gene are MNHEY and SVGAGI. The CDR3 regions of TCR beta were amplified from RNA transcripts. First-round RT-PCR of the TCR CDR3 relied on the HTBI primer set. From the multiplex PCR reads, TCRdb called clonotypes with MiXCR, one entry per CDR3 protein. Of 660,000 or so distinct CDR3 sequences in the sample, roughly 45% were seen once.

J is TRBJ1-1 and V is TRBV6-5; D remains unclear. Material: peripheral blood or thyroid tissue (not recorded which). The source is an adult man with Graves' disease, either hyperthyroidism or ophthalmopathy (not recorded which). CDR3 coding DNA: TGTGCCAGCAGTTACTCGGGGTTAGGGACTGAAGCTTTCTTT. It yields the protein CASSYSGLGTEAFF.